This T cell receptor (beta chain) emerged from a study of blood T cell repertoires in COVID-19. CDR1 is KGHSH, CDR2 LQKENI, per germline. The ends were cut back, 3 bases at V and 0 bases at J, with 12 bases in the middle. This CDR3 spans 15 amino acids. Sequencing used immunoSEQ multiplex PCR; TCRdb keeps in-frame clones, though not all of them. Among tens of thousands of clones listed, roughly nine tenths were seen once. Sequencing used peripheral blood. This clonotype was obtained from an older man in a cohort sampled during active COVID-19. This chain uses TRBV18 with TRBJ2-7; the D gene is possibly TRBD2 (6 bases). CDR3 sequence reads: CASSPGDSHSYEQYF. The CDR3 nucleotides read TGTGCCAGCTCACCGGGGGACTCACACTCCTACGAGCAGTACTTC.